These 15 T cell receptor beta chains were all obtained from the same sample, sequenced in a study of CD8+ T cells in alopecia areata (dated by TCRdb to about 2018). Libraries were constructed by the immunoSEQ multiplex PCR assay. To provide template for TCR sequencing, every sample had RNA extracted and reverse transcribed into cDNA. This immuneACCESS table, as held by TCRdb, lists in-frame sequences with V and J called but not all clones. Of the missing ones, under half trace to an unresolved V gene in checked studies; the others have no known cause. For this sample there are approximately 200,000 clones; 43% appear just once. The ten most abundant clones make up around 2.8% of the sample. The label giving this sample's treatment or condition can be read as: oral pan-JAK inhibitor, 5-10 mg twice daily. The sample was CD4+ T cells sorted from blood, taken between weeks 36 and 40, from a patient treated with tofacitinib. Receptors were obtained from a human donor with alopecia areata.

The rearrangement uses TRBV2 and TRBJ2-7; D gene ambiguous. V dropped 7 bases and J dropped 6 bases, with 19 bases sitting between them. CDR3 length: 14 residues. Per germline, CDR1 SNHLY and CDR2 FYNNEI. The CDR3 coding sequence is TGTGCCAGCACAGAAGGGCACCTAGTTGGCGAGCAGTACTTC. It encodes CASTEGHLVGEQYF.

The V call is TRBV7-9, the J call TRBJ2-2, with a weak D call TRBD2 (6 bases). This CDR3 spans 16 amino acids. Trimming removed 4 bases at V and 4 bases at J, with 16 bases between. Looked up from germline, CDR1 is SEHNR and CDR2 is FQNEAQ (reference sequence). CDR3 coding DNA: TGTGCCAGCAGCTCACGGGCGGGGTTCGGCACCGGGGAGCTGTTTTTT. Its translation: CASSSRAGFGTGELFF.

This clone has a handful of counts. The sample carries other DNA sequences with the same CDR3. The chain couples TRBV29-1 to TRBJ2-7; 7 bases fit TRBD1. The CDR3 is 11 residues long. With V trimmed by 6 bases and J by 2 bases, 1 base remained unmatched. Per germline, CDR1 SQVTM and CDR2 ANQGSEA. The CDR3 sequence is CSVQGAYEQYF. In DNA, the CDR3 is TGCAGCGTCCAGGGGGCCTACGAGCAGTACTTC.

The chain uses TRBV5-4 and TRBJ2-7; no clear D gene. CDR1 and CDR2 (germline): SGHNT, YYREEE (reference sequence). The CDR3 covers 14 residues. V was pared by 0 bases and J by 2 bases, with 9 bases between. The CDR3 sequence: CASSLVGEPYEQYF. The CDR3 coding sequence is TGTGCCAGCAGCTTGGTGGGCGAGCCCTACGAGCAGTACTTC.

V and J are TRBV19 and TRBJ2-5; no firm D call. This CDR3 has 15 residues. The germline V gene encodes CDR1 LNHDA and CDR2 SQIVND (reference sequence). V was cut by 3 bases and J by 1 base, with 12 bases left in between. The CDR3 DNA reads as TGTGCCAGTAGTATTAGAGGACGGCCCCAAGAGACCCAGTACTTC. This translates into CASSIRGRPQETQYF.

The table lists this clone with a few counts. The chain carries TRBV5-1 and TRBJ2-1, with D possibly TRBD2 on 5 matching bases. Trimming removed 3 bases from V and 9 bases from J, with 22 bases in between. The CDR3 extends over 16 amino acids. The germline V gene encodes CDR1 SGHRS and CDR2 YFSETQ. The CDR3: CASSYSRSTRSGEQFF. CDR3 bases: TGCGCCAGCAGCTACTCTCGCTCTACTAGGTCGGGTGAGCAGTTCTTC.

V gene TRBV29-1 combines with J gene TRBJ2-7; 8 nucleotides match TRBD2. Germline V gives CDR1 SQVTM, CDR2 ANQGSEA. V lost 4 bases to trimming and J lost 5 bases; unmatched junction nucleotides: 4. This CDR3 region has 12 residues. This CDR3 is CSVAGTRNEQYF. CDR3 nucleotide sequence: TGCAGCGTTGCCGGGACTAGAAACGAGCAGTACTTC.

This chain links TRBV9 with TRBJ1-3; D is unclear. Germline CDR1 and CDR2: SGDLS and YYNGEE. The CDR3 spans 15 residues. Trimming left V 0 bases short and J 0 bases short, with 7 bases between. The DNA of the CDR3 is TGTGCCAGCAGCGTAGATAATCGCTCTGGAAACACCATATATTTT. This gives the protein CASSVDNRSGNTIYF.

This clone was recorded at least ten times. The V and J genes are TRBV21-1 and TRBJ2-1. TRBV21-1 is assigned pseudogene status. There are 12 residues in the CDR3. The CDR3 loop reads CASRVRGNEQFF. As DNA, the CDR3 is TGTGCCAGCCGTGTGAGGGGTAATGAGCAGTTCTTC.

CDR3 nucleotide sequence: TGTGCCAGCAGTAAGGTAGGGCTCAATCAGCCCCAGCATTTT. The encoded protein is CASSKVGLNQPQHF. This rearrangement joins TRBV21-1 to TRBJ1-5. TRBV21-1 is shown as a pseudogene. The CDR3 has 14 residues.

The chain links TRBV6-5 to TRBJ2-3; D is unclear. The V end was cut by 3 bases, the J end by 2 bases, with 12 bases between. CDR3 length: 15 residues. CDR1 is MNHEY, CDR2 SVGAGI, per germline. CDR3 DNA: TGTGCCAGCAGTTATAAGTTGGGCTACACAGATACGCAGTATTTT. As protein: CASSYKLGYTDTQYF.

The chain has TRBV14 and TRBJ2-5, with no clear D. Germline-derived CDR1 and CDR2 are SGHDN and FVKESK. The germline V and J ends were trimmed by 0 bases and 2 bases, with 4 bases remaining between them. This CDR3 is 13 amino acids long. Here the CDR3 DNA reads TGTGCCAGCAGCCAAGAGTGGCAAGAGACCCAGTACTTC. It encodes CASSQEWQETQYF.

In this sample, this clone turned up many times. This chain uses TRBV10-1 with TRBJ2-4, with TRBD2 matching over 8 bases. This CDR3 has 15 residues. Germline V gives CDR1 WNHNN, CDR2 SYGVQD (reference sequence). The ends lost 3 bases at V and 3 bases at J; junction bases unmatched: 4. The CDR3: CASSEERGFKNIQYF. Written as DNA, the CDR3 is TGCGCCAGCAGTGAAGAGCGGGGGTTCAAAAACATTCAGTACTTC.

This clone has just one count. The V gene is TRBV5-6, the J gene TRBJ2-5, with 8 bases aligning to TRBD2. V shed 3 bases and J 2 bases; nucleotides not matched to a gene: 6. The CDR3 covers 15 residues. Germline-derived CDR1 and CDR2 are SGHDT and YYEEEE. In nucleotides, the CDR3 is TGTGCCAGCAGCTCTGGGGCTAGCGGGCAAGAGACCCAGTACTTC. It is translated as CASSSGASGQETQYF. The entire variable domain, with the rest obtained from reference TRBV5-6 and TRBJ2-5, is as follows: DAGVTQSPTHLIKTRGQQVTLRCSPKSGHDTVSWYQQALGQGPQFIFQYYEEEERQRGNFPDRFSGHQFPNYSSELNVNALLLGDSALYLCASSSGASGQETQYFGPGTRLLVL.

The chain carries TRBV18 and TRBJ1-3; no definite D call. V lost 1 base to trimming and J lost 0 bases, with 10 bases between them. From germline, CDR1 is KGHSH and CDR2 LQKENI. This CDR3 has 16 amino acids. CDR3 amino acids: CASSPLAVSSGNTIYF. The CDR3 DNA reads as TGTGCCAGCTCACCACTCGCCGTAAGCTCTGGAAACACCATATATTTT.